The 32 T cell receptor beta chains below all came from one sample that was sequenced in a study of blood T cell repertoires in COVID-19. Only in-frame clones appear in the TCRdb table, and some are missing; sequencing was by immunoSEQ multiplex PCR. The table records more than 250,000 clones, about 89% of them present only once. The sample comprised peripheral blood. The receptors shown here come from a man younger than 35 who had recovered from COVID-19.

This rearrangement joins TRBV9 to TRBJ2-1; TRBD2 aligns across 7 bases. The CDR3 runs to 15 residues. With 3 bases clipped from V and 2 bases from J, the junction kept 5 bases outside the gene matches. CDR1 and CDR2 from the germline V gene are SGDLS and YYNGEE. The CDR3 reads CASSAAGTTYNEQFF. The DNA for the CDR3 is TGTGCCAGCAGCGCCGCCGGGACTACCTACAATGAGCAGTTCTTC. The whole variable domain, remainder taken from reference TRBV9 and TRBJ2-1, is DSGVTQTPKHLITATGQRVTLRCSPRSGDLSVYWYQQSLDQGLQFLIQYYNGEERAKGNILERFSAQQFPDLHSELNLSSLELGDSALYFCASSAAGTTYNEQFFGPGTRLTVL.

In DNA form, the CDR3 reads TGTGCCAGCAGCCACCTCCCAGCGGGAGTTCCCGATACGCAGTATTTT. Translated: CASSHLPAGVPDTQYF. The rearrangement uses TRBV7-3 and TRBJ2-3; 8 bases fit TRBD2. The CDR3 extends over 16 amino acids. Trimming cost V 5 bases and J 6 bases; bases outside gene matches: 13. Germline V lookup: CDR1 SGHTA, CDR2 FQGTGA.

This chain connects TRBV5-4 to TRBJ1-1, with 8 nucleotides matching TRBD1. Germline V gene lookup returns CDR1 SGHNT and CDR2 YYREEE (reference sequence). J was trimmed by 6 bases and V by 4 bases; bases with no gene match: 8. The CDR3 is 14 amino acids. CDR3 region: CASSPDRGIPEAFF. In DNA form, the CDR3 reads TGTGCCAGCAGCCCCGACAGGGGAATCCCTGAAGCTTTCTTT. The whole variable domain, filled in from reference TRBV5-4 and TRBJ1-1, reads ETGVTQSPTHLIKTRGQQVTLRCSSQSGHNTVSWYQQALGQGPQFIFQYYREEENGRGNFPPRFSGLQFPNYSSELNVNALELDDSALYLCASSPDRGIPEAFFGQGTRLTVV.

The rearrangement joins TRBV5-6 to TRBJ1-5, with 8 nucleotides matching TRBD1. This CDR3 has 15 residues. Trimming cost V 4 bases and J 3 bases; bases outside gene matches: 6. Germline CDR1 reads SGHDT; CDR2 reads YYEEEE. The chain's CDR3 is CASSTTGDPNQPQHF. As DNA, the CDR3 is TGTGCCAGCAGCACGACAGGGGACCCCAATCAGCCCCAGCATTTT.

The gene calls are TRBV7-2 and TRBJ2-2; TRBD2 agrees at 10 bases. The germline CDR1 and CDR2 sequences are SGHTA and FQGNSA. This CDR3 contains 16 residues. Unmatched junction bases numbered 6, after V lost 1 base and J lost 7 bases. The CDR3 DNA reads TGTGCCAGCAGCTTAGTAGGGCTAGCGGGGGACGGGGAGCTGTTTTTT. Protein sequence: CASSLVGLAGDGELFF.

The chain couples TRBV3-1 (or the pseudogene TRBV3-2) to TRBJ2-7, with D perhaps TRBD1 (6 bases). Per germline, CDR1 LGHDT and CDR2 YNNKEL (reference sequence). The length of the CDR3 is 13 residues. The ends were cut back, 4 bases at V and 3 bases at J, with 10 bases in the middle. CDR3 in amino acids: CASSLGQNYEQYF. DNA of the CDR3: TGTGCCAGCAGCCTCGGACAGAACTACGAGCAGTACTTC.

V is TRBV11-2 and J is TRBJ2-3; 7 bases agree with TRBD2. Trimming took 8 bases from V and 4 from J; bases not matched to a gene: 9. Germline V CDR1 and CDR2: SGHAT, FQNNGV. The CDR3 is 14 amino acids. Here the CDR3 DNA reads TGTGCCAGCGGATCGGGGGGTGATCCAGATACGCAGTATTTT. This codes for CASGSGGDPDTQYF.

The rearrangement links TRBV5-1 to TRBJ2-1; D is perhaps TRBD2 (7 bases). Trimming pared 2 bases from V and 2 bases from J, leaving 17 bases between. CDR1 SGHRS and CDR2 YFSETQ come from the germline V gene. The CDR3 totals 17 residues. The CDR3 DNA reads as TGCGCCAGCAGCTTTACTCGATCGGGGGGCGCCTACAATGAGCAGTTCTTC. This sequence encodes CASSFTRSGGAYNEQFF.

This clone was counted once. The chain combines TRBV4-2 with TRBJ2-2; D unclear. The CDR3 has 16 amino acids. CDR1 and CDR2 (germline): LGHNA, YNFKEQ. With 8 bases removed from V and 4 bases from J, the gap between germline ends came to 20 bases. The CDR3 protein is CASWKTEGGGTGELFF. CDR3 nucleotides: TGTGCCAGCTGGAAGACGGAAGGCGGTGGCACCGGGGAGCTGTTTTTT.

The V and J genes are TRBV18 and TRBJ1-4, with 8 bases that match TRBD1. The CDR3 runs to 15 residues. The germline V gene has CDR1 KGHSH and CDR2 LQKENI. V gave up 3 bases and J gave up 8 bases; unmatched junction bases: 8. In DNA form, the CDR3 reads TGTGCCAGCTCACCCGGACAGGGCGGGAACGAAAAACTGTTTTTT. Its protein is CASSPGQGGNEKLFF.

The chain employs TRBV5-1 and TRBJ2-1; D is undetermined. CDR1 and CDR2 from the germline V gene are SGHRS and YFSETQ. Trimming left V 2 bases short and J 3 bases short, with 9 bases between. The CDR3 loop spans 14 amino acids. The CDR3 coding sequence is TGCGCCAGCAGCTTCGAGACTCACTACAATGAGCAGTTCTTC. Translated, it gives CASSFETHYNEQFF.

This chain links TRBV10-2 with TRBJ2-7; D is unresolved. Trimming took off 2 bases at V and 9 bases at J, with 14 bases between the two ends. The CDR3 is 13 residues long. The germline CDR1 and CDR2 sequences are WSHSY and SAAADI. The CDR3 spells CASSEERRARQYF. CDR3 nucleotides: TGCGCCAGCAGTGAGGAGAGGCGAGCTCGGCAGTACTTC.

With respect to this clone: Within the sample, other DNA sequences also encode this same CDR3. The chain links TRBV24-1 to TRBJ2-3, with D perhaps TRBD2 (6 bases). The V gene's germline CDR1 is KGHDR and CDR2 SFDVKD. The CDR3 has 14 amino acids. Trimming shortened V by 3 bases and J by 0 bases, and 6 bases separated the two germline ends. DNA of the CDR3: TGTGCCACCAGTGATGGAGGGAGCACAGATACGCAGTATTTT. Translating it yields CATSDGGSTDTQYF.

The J gene is TRBJ1-5, the V gene TRBV28, with D tentatively TRBD1 (6 bases). Germline V gene lookup returns CDR1 MDHEN and CDR2 SYDVKM. The CDR3 is made up of 12 amino acids. V lost 9 bases and J lost 3, with 9 bases in between. CDR3 sequence: CASRDTNQPQHF. CDR3 in DNA: TGTGCCAGTCGGGACACCAATCAGCCCCAGCATTTT.

This clone was counted between two and nine times. This rearrangement joins TRBV25-1 to TRBJ2-1, with D tentatively TRBD2 (6 bases). Trimming removed 6 bases at V and 2 bases at J, with 8 bases between. The CDR3 is made up of 13 amino acids. The V gene's germline CDR1 is MGHDK and CDR2 SYGVNS. In DNA form, the CDR3 reads TGTGCCAGCAGGCGGGGAGCCTACAATGAGCAGTTCTTC. This sequence encodes CASRRGAYNEQFF.

This clone was recorded once. This chain joins TRBV6-5 and TRBJ1-1; 11 nucleotides agree with TRBD1. The CDR3 runs to 13 residues. J gave up 6 bases and V 5 bases, and 2 bases lay outside the gene matches. Germline V gene sequence: CDR1 MNHEY, CDR2 SVGAGI. The CDR3 sequence: CASSRTGGSEAFF. CDR3 DNA: TGTGCCAGCAGTAGGACAGGGGGCTCTGAAGCTTTCTTT.

In the case of this clone: Other DNA sequences in this specimen translate into the identical CDR3. J is TRBJ1-2 and V is TRBV9, with 8 nucleotides matching TRBD1. Germline CDR1 reads SGDLS; CDR2 reads YYNGEE. V was clipped by 0 bases and J by 8 bases; unmatched bases: 3. The CDR3 totals 13 residues. The CDR3 region has the DNA TGTGCCAGCAGCGTAGGGGCAGGGGGCGGCTACACCTTC. Translated: CASSVGAGGGYTF.

CDR3 sequence reads: CASSQSMNSPLHF. The CDR3 DNA is TGTGCCAGCAGCCAGAGTATGAATTCACCCCTCCACTTT. The genes are TRBV3-1 (or the pseudogene TRBV3-2) and TRBJ1-6; D is ambiguous. CDR1 is LGHDT, CDR2 YNNKEL, per germline (reference sequence). CDR3 length: 13 residues. The germline V and J ends were trimmed by 3 bases and 7 bases, with 7 bases remaining between them.

V is TRBV29-1 and J is TRBJ2-4; TRBD1 is a possible D gene (5 bases). The germline V and J ends were trimmed by 6 bases and 3 bases, with 12 bases remaining between them. CDR3 length equals 13 residues. Germline-derived CDR1 and CDR2 are SQVTM and ANQGSEA. The CDR3 region has the DNA TGCAGCGTCCTTCAGGGAAACAAAAACATTCAGTACTTC. Protein sequence: CSVLQGNKNIQYF. The full variable domain, completed using reference TRBV29-1 and TRBJ2-4, is SAVISQKPSRDICQRGTSLTIQCQVDSQVTMMFWYRQQPGQSLTLIATANQGSEATYESGFVIDKFPISRPNLTFSTLTVSNMSPEDSSIYLCSVLQGNKNIQYFGAGTRLSVL.

The chain has TRBV30 and TRBJ1-6; the match to TRBD1 covers 9 bases. The length of the CDR3 is 13 residues. The germline gives CDR1 GTSNPN, CDR2 SVGIG (reference sequence). With V trimmed by 7 bases and J by 6 bases, 4 bases remained unmatched. The DNA of the CDR3 is TGTGCCTACGCGGGACAGGGTAATTCACCCCTCCACTTT. Amino acids: CAYAGQGNSPLHF. Together with reference TRBV30 and TRBJ1-6, the CDR3 gives the full variable domain: SQTIHQWPATLVQPVGSPLSLECTVEGTSNPNLYWYRQAAGRGLQLLFYSVGIGQISSEVPQNLSASRPQDRQFILSSKKLLLSDSGFYLCAYAGQGNSPLHFGNGTRLTVT.

The chain recombines TRBV6-5 with TRBJ1-2; the match to TRBD1 covers 7 bases. CDR3 length: 15 amino acids. CDR1 and CDR2 (germline): MNHEY, SVGAGI. The junction had 9 bases not matched to a gene; V was cut back by 5 bases and J by 3 bases. The CDR3 loop reads CASSQSGTADYGYTF. The CDR3 bases are TGTGCCAGCAGTCAGAGTGGGACAGCCGACTATGGCTACACCTTC.

This clone was found once. The genes are TRBV3-1 (or the pseudogene TRBV3-2) and TRBJ2-1; D uncertain. V was cut by 0 bases and J by 10 bases, with 4 bases left in between. Germline values: CDR1 LGHDT, CDR2 YNNKEL (reference sequence). CDR3 length: 11 amino acids. The CDR3 loop is CASSQEREQFF. The CDR3 DNA is TGTGCCAGCAGCCAAGAGAGGGAGCAGTTCTTC.

The CDR3 nucleotides read TGTGCCAGCTCACCGACGGACGGACTCGCGCAGCCCCAGCATTTT. Translated: CASSPTDGLAQPQHF. V is TRBV18 and J is TRBJ1-5; D uncertain. V lost 3 bases, J lost 7 bases, and 16 bases lay in between. Germline V gene data show CDR1 as KGHSH and CDR2 as LQKENI. This CDR3 region has 15 residues.

The rearrangement joins TRBV7-2 to TRBJ1-4; 7 nucleotides line up with TRBD1. Looked up from germline, CDR1 is SGHTA and CDR2 is FQGNSA. The CDR3 totals 15 residues. The junction had 11 bases not matched to a gene; V was cut back by 5 bases and J by 8 bases. The chain's CDR3 is CASSPYRGVREKLFF. The CDR3 DNA sequence: TGTGCCAGCAGCCCGTACAGGGGTGTACGGGAAAAACTGTTTTTT.

This chain uses TRBV9 with TRBJ2-3; 10 nucleotides align to TRBD2. Germline V gene data show CDR1 as SGDLS and CDR2 as YYNGEE. V gave up 0 bases and J gave up 2 bases; unmatched junction bases: 9. The CDR3 length is 18 residues. For the CDR3, the DNA is TGTGCCAGCAGCGTAGCCCGGGTAGCGGGGGGAACCACAGATACGCAGTATTTT. Its translation is CASSVARVAGGTTDTQYF.

This rearrangement joins TRBV10-3 to TRBJ1-1, with D maybe TRBD1 (5 bases). Deletions cut 4 bases from V and 5 bases from J, with 14 bases between. CDR1 and CDR2 from the germline V gene are ENHRY and SYGVKD. The length of the CDR3 is 14 residues. The CDR3 reads CAISGQGLRTEAFF. As DNA, the CDR3 is TGTGCCATCAGTGGCCAGGGTCTGAGGACTGAAGCTTTCTTT.

This chain connects TRBV19 to TRBJ1-2, with 8 bases lining up with TRBD1. The germline V gene has CDR1 LNHDA and CDR2 SQIVND (reference sequence). The trim removed 3 bases at V and 6 bases at J, leaving 9 bases unmatched. The CDR3 contains 15 residues. CDR3 DNA sequence: TGTGCCAGTAGTATGGCACAGGGGGTAGTCAATGGCTACACCTTC. Its protein is CASSMAQGVVNGYTF.

This chain links TRBV6-4 with TRBJ1-1, with a possible D match to TRBD1 (6 bases). The CDR3 has 15 residues. Germline CDR1 and CDR2: MRHNA and SNTAGT. V was clipped by 6 bases and J by 3 bases, with 17 bases between them. The CDR3 coding sequence is TGTGCCAGCAGACCATTCAGGGGATGGGACACTGAAGCTTTCTTT. This sequence encodes CASRPFRGWDTEAFF.

The rearrangement links TRBV10-2 to TRBJ2-7; TRBD1 aligns across 9 bases. The CDR3 is made up of 15 amino acids. Germline lookup yields CDR1 WSHSY and CDR2 SAAADI. Trimming removed 2 bases from V and 4 bases from J; junction bases left unmatched: 6. This CDR3 reads CASSESSGTGYEQYF. The DNA of the CDR3 is TGCGCCAGCAGTGAGAGTAGTGGGACAGGGTACGAGCAGTACTTC.

The chain has TRBV9 and TRBJ1-2; no firm D call. V gave up 0 bases and J gave up 2 bases, with 8 bases separating them. This CDR3 is built from 14 residues. CDR1 is SGDLS, CDR2 YYNGEE, per germline. CDR3 sequence (DNA): TGTGCCAGCAGCGTAGTGGCGGGAAACTATGGCTACACCTTC. Amino acid sequence: CASSVVAGNYGYTF.

The chain links TRBV18 to TRBJ1-5; 12 positions agree with TRBD1. This CDR3 region has 16 residues. Germline V gene sequence: CDR1 KGHSH, CDR2 LQKENI. J lost 7 bases, V lost 5 bases, and 9 bases had no gene match. The CDR3 loop reads CASSSEGQGARQPQHF. The CDR3 bases are TGTGCCAGCTCATCGGAGGGACAGGGGGCGAGGCAGCCCCAGCATTTT.

This chain joins TRBV18 and TRBJ1-3; D uncertain. The CDR3 is 15 amino acids. Germline CDR1 reads KGHSH; CDR2 reads LQKENI. Trimming pared 5 bases from V and 0 bases from J, leaving 11 bases between. DNA of the CDR3: TGTGCCAGCTCAAAGCCACCCGGCTCTGGAAACACCATATATTTT. Its protein product is CASSKPPGSGNTIYF.